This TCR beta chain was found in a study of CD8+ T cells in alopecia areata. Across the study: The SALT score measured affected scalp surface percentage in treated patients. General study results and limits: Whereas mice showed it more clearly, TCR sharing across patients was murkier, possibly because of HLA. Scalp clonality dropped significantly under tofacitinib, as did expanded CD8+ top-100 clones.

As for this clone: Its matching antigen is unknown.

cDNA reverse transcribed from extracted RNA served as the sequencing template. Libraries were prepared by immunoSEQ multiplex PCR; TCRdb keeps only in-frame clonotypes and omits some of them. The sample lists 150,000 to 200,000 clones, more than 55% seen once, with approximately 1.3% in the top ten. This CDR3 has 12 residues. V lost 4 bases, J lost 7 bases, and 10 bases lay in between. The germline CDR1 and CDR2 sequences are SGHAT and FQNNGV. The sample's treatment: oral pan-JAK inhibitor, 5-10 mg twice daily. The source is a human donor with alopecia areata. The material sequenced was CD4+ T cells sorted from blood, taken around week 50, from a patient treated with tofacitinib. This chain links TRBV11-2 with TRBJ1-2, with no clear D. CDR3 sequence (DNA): TGTGCCAGCAGCTATGAAGGGAGTGGCTACACCTTC. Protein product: CASSYEGSGYTF.